Listed below are T cell receptor beta chains from one sample, sequenced in a study of blood T cells in healthy people across ages. TCRdb passed the 5' RACE reads through MiXCR, listing each CDR3 protein once. The table shows more than 650,000 distinct CDR3 sequences, with 50% to 65% occurring only once. Sequences were obtained from blood. These receptors were obtained from a man older than 75 in good health. Both conserved end residues are trimmed from each CDR3.

TRBV10-3	TRBJ2-3	AISETSGRGHRYAY
TRBV29-1	TRBJ2-4	SVEDEWTGRAKNIQY
TRBV21-1	TRBJ2-5	ASSPPPDETQY
TRBV12-3/TRBV12-4	TRBJ2-7	ASRGLAESYEQY
TRBV6-1	TRBJ1-3	ASSEGTGGLNTIY
TRBV12-3/TRBV12-4	TRBJ2-3	ASSLSRGQY
TRBV12-3/TRBV12-4	TRBJ2-1	ASSLNYNEQF
TRBV7-2	TRBJ2-7	ASSLPTRVPFYEQY
TRBV12-3/TRBV12-4	TRBJ2-3	ASSLAEGRSTDTQY
TRBV5-1	.	ASSLVASGSSEQY
TRBV5-1	TRBJ2-1	ASRMRNEQF
TRBV5-6	TRBJ2-5	ASSLAGGLAGGRSHSY
TRBV10-3	TRBJ2-1	AISVTGQSSYNEQF
TRBV7-3	TRBJ2-1	ASSLQLAGGRSYNEQF
TRBV5-1	TRBJ1-2	AGSLAGSGELGYT
TRBV7-3	TRBJ2-2	ASSPWRGGELF
TRBV24-1	TRBJ2-1	ATSEAGSSSYNEQF
TRBV3-1	TRBJ1-2	ASSQGALEGNYGYT
TRBV2	TRBJ2-7	ASREVVTYEQY
TRBV27	TRBJ2-1	ASSPRVPGAYNEQF
TRBV27	TRBJ2-7	ASSLRPGGSEAQY
TRBV6-1	TRBJ2-3	ASSEAVTDTQY
TRBV6-1	TRBJ2-7	ASSDLIRDRPPDEQY
TRBV6-1	TRBJ2-3	ASRQAGTHRYAY
TRBV20-1	TRBJ2-5	SASRSPGQSETQY
TRBV4-2	TRBJ2-7	ASSQVSLVGTGGDEQY
TRBV7-3	TRBJ1-2	ASRKTGFLYGYT
TRBV6-5	TRBJ1-2	ASSYLPDREEPGYT
TRBV25-1	TRBJ2-4	ASSDPRGSVKNIQY
TRBV7-9	TRBJ2-1	ASSLVAVSHNEQF
TRBV7-9	TRBJ1-2	ASSLSHGGYGYT
TRBV28	TRBJ2-6	ASSLPGNGANVLT
TRBV15	TRBJ2-3	ATSRVSVRGTDTQY
TRBV20-1	TRBJ2-5	SAIDTRKETQY
TRBV6-5	TRBJ2-6	ASREGGVGANVLT
TRBV29-1	TRBJ1-2	SVVGTGEAT
TRBV2	TRBJ2-7	ASSERLAAREQY
TRBV27	TRBJ2-3	ASFTAPGLAGAGRYAY
TRBV13	TRBJ1-6	ASSLGSATKSSPLH
TRBV5-1	TRBJ1-1	ASSSGQGSLNTEAF
TRBV7-2	TRBJ2-7	ASSPEGTGVYEQY
TRBV14	TRBJ1-2	ASSHHGGDYNYGYT
TRBV12-3/TRBV12-4	TRBJ2-3	ASSLAAIHRYAY
TRBV7-9	TRBJ2-2	AKPSGSIGELF
TRBV10-3	TRBJ2-7	AISRGLGGEQY
TRBV2	TRBJ2-7	ASLRGGSSYEQY
TRBV6-5	TRBJ1-6	ASRGQGGSPLH
TRBV7-6	TRBJ2-3	ASSSQGDTDTQY
TRBV20-1	TRBJ2-4	SASPGTSGRENIQY
TRBV5-4	TRBJ1-2	ASSPTGGHGYT
TRBV9	TRBJ2-1	ASSPGQAGGNNEQF